This T cell receptor beta chain was found in a study of cytomegalovirus exposure and HLA in healthy donors. With regard to this clone: The antigen is not known.

Germline V gene sequence: CDR1 MNHNY, CDR2 SVGAGI (reference sequence). With 2 bases removed from V and 0 bases from J, the gap between germline ends came to 11 bases. CDR3 length: 16 residues. Profiled with immunoSEQ multiplex PCR; TCRdb holds only in-frame clones, not every one. The table shows some 310,000 clones, with 88% occurring only once. Points from the study as a whole: It was found in a later analysis that first-cohort TCR clusters tended to co-occur in the 100 to 150 validation repertoires.

The donors were in the approximately 130-subject validation cohort, distinct from the roughly 670-subject first cohort. The genes are TRBV6-6 and TRBJ1-3, with a weak D call TRBD1 (6 bases). The sequenced sample consisted of PBMCs. The sequence came from a man aged 30-40 years in good health and CMV-seronegative. This CDR3 is CASSYGGLGSGNTIYF. CDR3 bases: TGTGCCAGCAGTTACGGGGGCCTCGGCTCTGGAAACACCATATATTTT.